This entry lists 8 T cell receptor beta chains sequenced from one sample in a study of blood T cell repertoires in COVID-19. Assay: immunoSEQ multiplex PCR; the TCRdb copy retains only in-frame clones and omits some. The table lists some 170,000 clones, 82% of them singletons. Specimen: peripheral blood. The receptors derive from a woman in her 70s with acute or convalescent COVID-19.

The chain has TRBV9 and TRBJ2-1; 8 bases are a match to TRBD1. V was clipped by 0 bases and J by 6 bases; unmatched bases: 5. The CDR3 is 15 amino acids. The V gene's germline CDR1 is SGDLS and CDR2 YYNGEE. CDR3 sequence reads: CASSVAGGRINEQFF. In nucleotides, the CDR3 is TGTGCCAGCAGCGTAGCAGGGGGCCGAATCAATGAGCAGTTCTTC.

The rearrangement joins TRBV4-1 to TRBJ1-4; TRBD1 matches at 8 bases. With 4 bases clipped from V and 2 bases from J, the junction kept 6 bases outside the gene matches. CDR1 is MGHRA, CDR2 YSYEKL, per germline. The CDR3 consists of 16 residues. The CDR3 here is CASSPRWTGTNEKLFF. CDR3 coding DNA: TGCGCCAGCAGCCCCCGCTGGACAGGGACTAATGAAAAACTGTTTTTT.

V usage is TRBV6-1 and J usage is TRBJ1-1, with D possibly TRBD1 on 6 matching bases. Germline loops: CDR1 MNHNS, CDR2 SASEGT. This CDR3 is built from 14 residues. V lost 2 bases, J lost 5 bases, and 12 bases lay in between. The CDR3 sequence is CASSETGSQTEAFF. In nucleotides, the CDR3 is TGTGCCAGCAGTGAAACAGGGAGTCAGACTGAAGCTTTCTTT.

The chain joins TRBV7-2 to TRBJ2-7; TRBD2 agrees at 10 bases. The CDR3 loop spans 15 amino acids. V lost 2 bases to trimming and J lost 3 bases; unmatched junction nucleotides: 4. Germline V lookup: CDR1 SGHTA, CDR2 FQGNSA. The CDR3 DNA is TGTGCCAGCAGCTTACGAACTAGCGGGGACTACGAGCAGTACTTC. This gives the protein CASSLRTSGDYEQYF.

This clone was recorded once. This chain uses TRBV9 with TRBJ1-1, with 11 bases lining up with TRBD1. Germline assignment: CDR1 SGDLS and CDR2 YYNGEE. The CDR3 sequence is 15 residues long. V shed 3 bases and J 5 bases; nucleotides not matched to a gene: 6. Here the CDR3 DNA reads TGTGCCAGCAGCGGCGGGACAGGGGGACGGACTGAAGCTTTCTTT. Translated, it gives CASSGGTGGRTEAFF.

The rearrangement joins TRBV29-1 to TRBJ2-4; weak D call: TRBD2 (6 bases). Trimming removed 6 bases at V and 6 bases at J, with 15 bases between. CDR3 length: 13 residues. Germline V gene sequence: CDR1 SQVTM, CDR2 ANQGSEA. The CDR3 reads CSVGVGGRNIQYF. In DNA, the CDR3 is TGCAGCGTGGGGGTGGGAGGCCGAAACATTCAGTACTTC. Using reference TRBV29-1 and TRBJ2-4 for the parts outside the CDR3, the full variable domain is SAVISQKPSRDICQRGTSLTIQCQVDSQVTMMFWYRQQPGQSLTLIATANQGSEATYESGFVIDKFPISRPNLTFSTLTVSNMSPEDSSIYLCSVGVGGRNIQYFGAGTRLSVL.

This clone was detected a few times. CDR3 nucleotides: TGTGCCAGCAGCGTCGGACAGGGGGAAGGTAACACTGAAGCTTTCTTT. Protein: CASSVGQGEGNTEAFF. The J gene is TRBJ1-1, the V gene TRBV9; 10 bases match TRBD1. V dropped 2 bases and J dropped 2; count of bases not matched to a gene: 6. Germline V lookup: CDR1 SGDLS, CDR2 YYNGEE. The CDR3 is 16 residues long.

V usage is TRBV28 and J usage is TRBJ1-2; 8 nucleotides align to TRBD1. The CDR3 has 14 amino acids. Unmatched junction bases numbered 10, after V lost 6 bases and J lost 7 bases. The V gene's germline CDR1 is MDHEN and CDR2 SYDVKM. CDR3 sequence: CASRRTGLMSGYTF. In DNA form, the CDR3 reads TGTGCCAGCAGACGGACAGGGCTGATGTCTGGCTACACCTTC.